Here is one TCR beta chain with its context. What it binds is unknown. Primed by a sample-barcoded 5' primer and a J-beta primer mix, a second PCR proceeded for about 6 to 11 cycles. TCRdb passed the 5' RACE reads through MiXCR, listing each CDR3 protein once. The repertoire includes around 800,000 distinct CDR3 sequences, about 62% of them detected once, and about a quarter sits in the top ten. The entry originates in a study of blood T cells in healthy people across ages. Study-level findings and limits: The unsorted PBMCs prevented any conclusive comparison of naive versus antigen-experienced cells. In long-lived donors, naive CD4+ cell counts and diversity exceeded those of aged donors. Not knowing donor CMV status may have confounded expanded clonotype changes.

Researchers collected ten milliliters of peripheral blood from every single donor. Unmatched junction bases numbered 12, after V lost 7 bases and J lost 5 bases. The germline V gene encodes CDR1 SEHNR and CDR2 FQNEAQ (reference sequence). This CDR3 contains 15 residues. The chain couples TRBV7-9 to TRBJ2-7; 9 nucleotides align to TRBD1. This sequence originates from a man aged 25 to 40 in good health. Sequencing used blood. Written as DNA, the CDR3 is TGTGCCAGCATCCAAGAGCCGGGACAGGGAAACGAGCAGTACTTC. Translated: CASIQEPGQGNEQYF.